One and the same sample provided the 23 T cell receptor beta chains below, sequenced in a study of cytotoxic CD8 clonotypes in ibrutinib-treated CLL. Profiled with immunoSEQ multiplex PCR; TCRdb holds only in-frame clones, not every one. The sample carries roughly 190,000 clones, around 72% recorded once. The material was PBMCs, obtained after 24 months of ibrutinib treatment. The receptors shown here come from a human donor with chronic lymphocytic leukemia.

This rearrangement joins TRBV5-4 to TRBJ2-1; TRBD2 aligns across 15 bases. Germline assignment: CDR1 SGHNT and CDR2 YYREEE (reference sequence). The CDR3 totals 16 residues. J lost 6 bases, V lost 4 bases, and 5 bases had no gene match. The CDR3 DNA reads as TGTGCCAGCAGCGTGGGACTAGCGGGAGGAATCAATGAGCAGTTCTTC. It codes for CASSVGLAGGINEQFF. Full variable domain (rest looked up from reference TRBV5-4 and TRBJ2-1): ETGVTQSPTHLIKTRGQQVTLRCSSQSGHNTVSWYQQALGQGPQFIFQYYREEENGRGNFPPRFSGLQFPNYSSELNVNALELDDSALYLCASSVGLAGGINEQFFGPGTRLTVL.

The gene calls are TRBV5-6 and TRBJ2-1; TRBD2 might be the D (6 bases). The germline V gene has CDR1 SGHDT and CDR2 YYEEEE. V lost 4 bases and J 0 bases, leaving 14 bases between the germline ends. The CDR3 extends over 16 amino acids. The CDR3 DNA is TGTGCCAGCAGCCCCTATCTAGCGAACTCCTACAATGAGCAGTTCTTC. This encodes CASSPYLANSYNEQFF.

This clone was observed a few times. The V call is TRBV12-5, the J call TRBJ2-2; 12 nucleotides match TRBD2. The trim removed 5 bases at V and 7 bases at J, leaving 8 bases unmatched. Germline V gives CDR1 LGHNT, CDR2 FRNRAP. The CDR3 has 16 amino acids. The chain's CDR3 is CASGPASGRGNGELFF. The CDR3 DNA follows: TGTGCTAGTGGTCCTGCTAGCGGGAGGGGTAACGGGGAGCTGTTTTTT.

The chain uses TRBV2 and TRBJ2-7, with D perhaps matching TRBD1 (5 bases). The V end lost 4 bases, the J end lost 4 bases, and 23 bases lay between the germline ends. From germline, CDR1 is SNHLY and CDR2 FYNNEI. The CDR3 loop spans 17 amino acids. The CDR3 DNA follows: TGTGCCAGCAGTGTTCCCCTCATCGGACAAGTTACTTACGAGCAGTACTTC. This gives the protein CASSVPLIGQVTYEQYF.

The chain uses TRBV5-1 and TRBJ2-3, with D perhaps matching TRBD1 (6 bases). This CDR3 comprises 12 residues. V gave up 4 bases and J gave up 6 bases, with 9 bases separating them. The V gene's germline CDR1 is SGHRS and CDR2 YFSETQ. The CDR3 region has the DNA TGCGCCAGCAGCGGAACAGGGGATACGCAGTATTTT. Translating it yields CASSGTGDTQYF.

This clone has a handful of counts. The genes are TRBV14 and TRBJ2-1, with a weak D call TRBD1 (6 bases). The germline V gene encodes CDR1 SGHDN and CDR2 FVKESK. Deletions cut 0 bases from V and 0 bases from J, with 6 bases between. CDR3 length equals 15 residues. The CDR3 is CASSQDRGSYNEQFF. For the CDR3, the DNA is TGTGCCAGCAGCCAAGACAGGGGCTCCTACAATGAGCAGTTCTTC.

There are a few counts of this clone. V is TRBV4-2 and J is TRBJ1-1; weak D call: TRBD1 (5 bases). This CDR3 region has 15 residues. Trimming removed 4 bases from V and 1 base from J, with 13 bases in between. The germline CDR1 and CDR2 sequences are LGHNA and YNFKEQ. CDR3 protein: CASSLTGTGNTEAFF. As DNA, the CDR3 is TGTGCCAGCAGCCTGACCGGGACCGGGAACACTGAAGCTTTCTTT.

This clone was observed a handful of times. The J gene is TRBJ2-3, the V gene TRBV5-5; 11 bases line up with TRBD2. CDR1 and CDR2 from the germline V gene are SGHKS and YYEKEE (reference sequence). The CDR3 totals 14 residues. The V and J ends lost 2 bases and 5 bases, in that order; junction bases with no gene match: 1. CDR3 protein: CASSFSGREDTQYF. The CDR3 region has the DNA TGTGCCAGCAGCTTTAGCGGGAGGGAAGATACGCAGTATTTT.

The chain employs TRBV27 and TRBJ1-6; no clear D gene. Trimming left V 0 bases short and J 5 bases short, with 5 bases between. In germline, CDR1 is MNHEY, CDR2 SMNVEV (reference sequence). This CDR3 region has 14 residues. In DNA, the CDR3 is TGTGCCAGCAGTTTATCCGGCCATAATTCACCCCTCCACTTT. This gives the protein CASSLSGHNSPLHF.

This rearrangement joins TRBV6-5 to TRBJ1-5, with D maybe TRBD1 (6 bases). The ends were cut back, 2 bases at V and 5 bases at J, with 13 bases in the middle. CDR1 and CDR2 from the germline V gene are MNHEY and SVGAGI. The CDR3 length is 15 residues. CDR3 sequence (DNA): TGTGCCAGCAGTTACGTACAGGGATCCTATCAGCCCCAGCATTTT. Amino acid sequence: CASSYVQGSYQPQHF.

The table lists this clone with a count of one. V is TRBV2 and J is TRBJ1-5; TRBD1 is a possible D gene (6 bases). The V and J ends lost 4 bases and 7 bases respectively, with 17 bases between them. The CDR3 length is 15 residues. Germline V gene lookup returns CDR1 SNHLY and CDR2 FYNNEI. The CDR3 DNA reads TGTGCCAGCAGTGGGGTTACAGGGATGGGCCAGCCCCAGCATTTT. The encoded protein is CASSGVTGMGQPQHF.

The V call is TRBV7-8, the J call TRBJ1-5; tentative D call: TRBD1 (5 bases). This CDR3 region has 15 residues. V lost 1 base to trimming and J lost 5 bases, with 12 bases between them. In germline, CDR1 is SGHVS, CDR2 FQNEAQ. CDR3 nucleotide sequence: TGTGCCAGCAGCTTAGGAGCAGGGATGTATCAGCCCCAGCATTTT. The encoded protein is CASSLGAGMYQPQHF.

The chain combines TRBV30 with TRBJ1-5; weak D call: TRBD1 (5 bases). There are 15 residues in the CDR3. V lost 0 bases, J lost 0 bases, and 9 bases lay in between. Germline V lookup: CDR1 GTSNPN, CDR2 SVGIG (reference sequence). The CDR3 protein is CAWSVKDNSNQPQHF. The CDR3 DNA follows: TGTGCCTGGAGTGTAAAGGACAATAGCAATCAGCCCCAGCATTTT.

The chain carries TRBV4-2 and TRBJ2-7; 11 bases align to TRBD2. The germline CDR1 and CDR2 sequences are LGHNA and YNFKEQ. There are 16 residues in the CDR3. The J segment lost 4 bases and the V segment lost 0 bases, leaving 5 bases of the junction unmatched. CDR3 nucleotide sequence: TGTGCCAGCAGCCAAGAGGTCCTAGCGGGAGGTTACGAGCAGTACTTC. It yields the protein CASSQEVLAGGYEQYF.

The V and J genes are TRBV27 and TRBJ2-1, with 11 nucleotides matching TRBD2. After removal of 2 bases from V and 9 bases from J, the junction contained 9 bases not matched to a gene. The CDR3 totals 16 residues. The germline gives CDR1 MNHEY, CDR2 SMNVEV (reference sequence). Written as DNA, the CDR3 is TGTGCCAGCAGTTTAACTAGCGGGAGCCCCATGGGTGAGCAGTTCTTC. It codes for CASSLTSGSPMGEQFF.

V is TRBV9 and J is TRBJ2-7; 8 bases line up with TRBD1. Germline V CDR1 and CDR2: SGDLS, YYNGEE. Trimming cost V 2 bases and J 4 bases; bases outside gene matches: 5. The CDR3 contains 14 residues. In DNA, the CDR3 is TGTGCCAGCAGCGTTGGACAGGGCGGGTACGAGCAGTACTTC. It specifies CASSVGQGGYEQYF.

CDR3 in DNA: TGTGCCAGCAGTGAATATGTAGCGGGGGTGAAGCCCCAGCATTTT. Its translation: CASSEYVAGVKPQHF. The gene calls are TRBV6-1 and TRBJ1-5; possibly TRBD1 for D (5 bases). CDR1 MNHNS and CDR2 SASEGT come from the germline V gene. There are 15 residues in the CDR3. The V and J ends lost 2 bases and 8 bases respectively, with 16 bases between them.

The chain recombines TRBV28 with TRBJ1-5; D uncertain. This CDR3 has 13 residues. V was trimmed by 2 bases and J by 4 bases, leaving 6 bases between them. CDR1 is MDHEN, CDR2 SYDVKM, per germline. This CDR3 reads CASSLVGNQPQHF. DNA for the CDR3: TGTGCCAGCAGTTTAGTGGGGAATCAGCCCCAGCATTTT. The full variable domain, rest sourced from reference TRBV28 and TRBJ1-5, is DVKVTQSSRYLVKRTGEKVFLECVQDMDHENMFWYRQDPGLGLRLIYFSYDVKMKEKGDIPEGYSVSREKKERFSLILESASTNQTSMYLCASSLVGNQPQHFGDGTRLSIL.

CDR3 in amino acids: CASSLAPDRSYSNQPQHF. The CDR3 bases are TGCGCCAGCAGCTTGGCCCCAGACCGGTCGTATAGCAATCAGCCCCAGCATTTT. This sequence joins TRBV5-1 and TRBJ1-5; D ambiguous. Trimming shortened V by 0 bases and J by 0 bases, and 16 bases separated the two germline ends. CDR1 and CDR2 from the germline V gene are SGHRS and YFSETQ. The CDR3 length is 18 residues.

The chain couples TRBV7-3 to TRBJ1-5; 8 positions agree with TRBD1. Germline V gives CDR1 SGHTA, CDR2 FQGTGA. After removal of 4 bases from V and 5 bases from J, the junction contained 1 base not matched to a gene. The CDR3 is 13 amino acids. The CDR3 DNA follows: TGTGCCAGCAGCTCGGACAGGGATCAGCCCCAGCATTTT. This codes for CASSSDRDQPQHF. The variable domain in full, completed from reference TRBV7-3 and TRBJ1-5, reads GAGVSQTPSNKVTEKGKYVELRCDPISGHTALYWYRQSLGQGPEFLIYFQGTGAADDSGLPNDRFFAVRPEGSVSTLKIQRTERGDSAVYLCASSSDRDQPQHFGDGTRLSIL.

This sequence joins TRBV4-1 and TRBJ1-2, with unresolved D. Germline CDR1 reads MGHRA; CDR2 reads YSYEKL. Trimming pared 3 bases from V and 0 bases from J, leaving 17 bases between. This CDR3 is built from 17 residues. The chain's CDR3 is CASSQALVPPTNYGYTF. The CDR3, as DNA: TGCGCCAGCAGCCAGGCCCTCGTTCCGCCTACTAACTATGGCTACACCTTC.

The chain recombines TRBV4-1 with TRBJ2-7; D may correspond to TRBD1 or TRBD2 (7 bases each). CDR3 length: 13 amino acids. The germline gives CDR1 MGHRA, CDR2 YSYEKL. The V end lost 11 bases, the J end lost 4 bases, and 18 bases lay between the germline ends. This CDR3 reads CAGSRQGGYEQYF. In nucleotides, the CDR3 is TGCGCCGGGAGCCGACAGGGAGGGTACGAGCAGTACTTC.

This chain uses TRBV4-1 with TRBJ1-2; no clear D gene. Germline CDR1 and CDR2: MGHRA and YSYEKL. The V and J ends lost 5 bases and 7 bases respectively, with 14 bases between them. The CDR3 has 13 amino acids. In nucleotides, the CDR3 is TGCGCCAGCAGCGGCAGAATTACCACTGGCTACACCTTC. Translated, it gives CASSGRITTGYTF.